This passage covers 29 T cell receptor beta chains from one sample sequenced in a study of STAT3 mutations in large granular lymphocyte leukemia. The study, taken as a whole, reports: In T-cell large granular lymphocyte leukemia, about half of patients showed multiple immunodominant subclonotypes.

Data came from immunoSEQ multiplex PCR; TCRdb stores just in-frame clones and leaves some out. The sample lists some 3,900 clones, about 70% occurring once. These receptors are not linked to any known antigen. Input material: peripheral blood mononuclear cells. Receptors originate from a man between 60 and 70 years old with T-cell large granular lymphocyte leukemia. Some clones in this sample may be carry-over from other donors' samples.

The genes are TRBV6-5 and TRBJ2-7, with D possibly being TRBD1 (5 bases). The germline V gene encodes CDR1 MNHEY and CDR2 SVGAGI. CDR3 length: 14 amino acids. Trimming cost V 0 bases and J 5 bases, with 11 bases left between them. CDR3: CASSYSPGPHEQYF. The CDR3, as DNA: TGTGCCAGCAGTTACTCGCCAGGGCCCCACGAGCAGTACTTC.

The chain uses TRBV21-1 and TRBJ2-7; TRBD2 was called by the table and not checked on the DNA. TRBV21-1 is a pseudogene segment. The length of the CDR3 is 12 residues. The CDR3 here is CASRGESYEQYV. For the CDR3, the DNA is TGTGCCAGCCGCGGGGAGTCATACGAGCAGTACGTC.

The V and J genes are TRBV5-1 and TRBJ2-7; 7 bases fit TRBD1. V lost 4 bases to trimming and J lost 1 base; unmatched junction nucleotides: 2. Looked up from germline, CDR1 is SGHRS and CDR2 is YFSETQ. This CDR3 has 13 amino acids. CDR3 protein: CASSPTGSYEQYF. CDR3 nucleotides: TGCGCCAGCAGCCCGACAGGGTCCTACGAGCAGTACTTC.

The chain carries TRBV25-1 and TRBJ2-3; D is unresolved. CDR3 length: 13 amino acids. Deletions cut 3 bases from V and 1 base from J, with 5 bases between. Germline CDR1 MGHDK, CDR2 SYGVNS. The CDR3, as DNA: TGTGCCAGCAGTGAGGACGGCACAGATACGCAGTATTTT. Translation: CASSEDGTDTQYF.

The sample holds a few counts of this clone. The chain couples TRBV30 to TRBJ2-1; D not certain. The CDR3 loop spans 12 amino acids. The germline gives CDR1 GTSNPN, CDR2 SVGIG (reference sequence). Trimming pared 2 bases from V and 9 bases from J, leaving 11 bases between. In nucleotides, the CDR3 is TGTGCCTGGAGTCGGCCCCTAGGTGAGCAGTTCTTC. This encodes CAWSRPLGEQFF.

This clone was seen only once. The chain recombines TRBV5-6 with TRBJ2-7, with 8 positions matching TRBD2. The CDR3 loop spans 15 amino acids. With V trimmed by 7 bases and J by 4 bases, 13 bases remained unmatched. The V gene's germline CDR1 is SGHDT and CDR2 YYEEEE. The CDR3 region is CASSLGPGGRYEQYF. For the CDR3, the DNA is TGTGCCAGCTCGTTGGGGCCGGGGGGGAGATACGAGCAGTACTTC.

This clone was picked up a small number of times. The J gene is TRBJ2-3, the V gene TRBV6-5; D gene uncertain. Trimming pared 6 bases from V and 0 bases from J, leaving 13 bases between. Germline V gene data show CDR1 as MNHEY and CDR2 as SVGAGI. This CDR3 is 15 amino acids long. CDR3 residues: CASRSGYSSTDTQYF. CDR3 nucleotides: TGTGCCAGCAGGAGTGGGTACTCTAGCACAGATACGCAGTATTTT.

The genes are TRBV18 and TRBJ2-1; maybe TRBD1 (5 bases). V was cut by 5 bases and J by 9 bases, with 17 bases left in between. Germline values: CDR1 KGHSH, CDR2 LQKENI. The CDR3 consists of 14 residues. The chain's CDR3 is CASSRTPVGSEQFF. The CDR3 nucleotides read TGTGCCAGCTCAAGGACACCCGTAGGGTCTGAGCAGTTCTTC. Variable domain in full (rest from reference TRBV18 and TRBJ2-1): NAGVMQNPRHLVRRRGQEARLRCSPMKGHSHVYWYRQLPEEGLKFMVYLQKENIIDESGMPKERFSAEFPKEGPSILRIQQVVRGDSAAYFCASSRTPVGSEQFFGPGTRLTVL.

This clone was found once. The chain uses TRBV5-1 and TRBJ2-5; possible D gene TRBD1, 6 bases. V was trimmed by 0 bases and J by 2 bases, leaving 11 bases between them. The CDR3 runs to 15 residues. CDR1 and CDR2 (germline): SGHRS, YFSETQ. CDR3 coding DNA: TGCGCCAGCAGCTTGGTAGGACAGATACAAGAGACCCAGTACTTC. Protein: CASSLVGQIQETQYF.

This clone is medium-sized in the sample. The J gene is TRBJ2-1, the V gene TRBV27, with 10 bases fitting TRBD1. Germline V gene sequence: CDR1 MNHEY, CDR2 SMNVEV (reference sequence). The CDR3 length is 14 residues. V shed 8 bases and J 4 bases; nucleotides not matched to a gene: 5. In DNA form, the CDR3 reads TGTGCCAGCGCGCTGGACAGGGGGTACAATGAGCAGTTCTTC. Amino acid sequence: CASALDRGYNEQFF.

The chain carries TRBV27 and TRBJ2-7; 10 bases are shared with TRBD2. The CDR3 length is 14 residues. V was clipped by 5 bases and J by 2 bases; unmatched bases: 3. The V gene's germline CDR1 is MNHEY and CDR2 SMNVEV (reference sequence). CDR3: CASSPGLAAYEQYV. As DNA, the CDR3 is TGTGCCAGCAGTCCAGGACTAGCGGCCTACGAGCAGTACGTC.

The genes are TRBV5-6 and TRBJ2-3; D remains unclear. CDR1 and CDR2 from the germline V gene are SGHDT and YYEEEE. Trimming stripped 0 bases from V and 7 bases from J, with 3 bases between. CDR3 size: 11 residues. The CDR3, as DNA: TGTGCCAGCAGCTTGGGTAATACGCAGTATTTT. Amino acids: CASSLGNTQYF.

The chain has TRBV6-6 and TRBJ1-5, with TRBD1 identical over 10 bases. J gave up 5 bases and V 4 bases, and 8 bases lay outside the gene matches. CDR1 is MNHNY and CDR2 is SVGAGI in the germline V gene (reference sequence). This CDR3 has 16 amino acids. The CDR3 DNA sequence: TGTGCCAGCAGTTCCTCGGGACAGGGGCCTTATCAGCCCCAGCATTTT. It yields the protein CASSSSGQGPYQPQHF.

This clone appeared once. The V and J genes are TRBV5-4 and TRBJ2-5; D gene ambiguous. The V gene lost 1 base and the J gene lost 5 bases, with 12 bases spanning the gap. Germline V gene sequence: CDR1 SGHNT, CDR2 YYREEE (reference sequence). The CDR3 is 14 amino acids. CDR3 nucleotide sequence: TGTGCCAGCAGCTTGCCCGGTCCCGAGGAGACCCAGTACTTC. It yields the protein CASSLPGPEETQYF.

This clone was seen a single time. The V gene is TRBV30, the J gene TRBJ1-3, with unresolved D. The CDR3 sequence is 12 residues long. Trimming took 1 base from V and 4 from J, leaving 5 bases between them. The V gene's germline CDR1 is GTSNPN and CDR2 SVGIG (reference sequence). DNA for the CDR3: TGTGCCTGGAGTGGAGGCGGAAACACCATATATTTT. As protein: CAWSGGGNTIYF.

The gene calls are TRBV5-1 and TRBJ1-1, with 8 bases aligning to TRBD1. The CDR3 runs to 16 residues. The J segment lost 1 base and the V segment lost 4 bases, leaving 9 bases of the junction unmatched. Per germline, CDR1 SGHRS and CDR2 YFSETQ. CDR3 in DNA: TGCGCCAGCAGCAGATACCTGGGACAGGCGAACACTGAAGCTTTCTTT. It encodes CASSRYLGQANTEAFF.

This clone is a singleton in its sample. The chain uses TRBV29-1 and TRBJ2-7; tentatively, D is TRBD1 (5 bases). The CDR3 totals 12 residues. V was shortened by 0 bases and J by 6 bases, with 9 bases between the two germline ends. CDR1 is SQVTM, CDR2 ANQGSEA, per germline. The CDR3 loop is CSVEDSGAEQYV. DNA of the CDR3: TGCAGCGTTGAAGATTCTGGGGCCGAGCAGTACGTC.

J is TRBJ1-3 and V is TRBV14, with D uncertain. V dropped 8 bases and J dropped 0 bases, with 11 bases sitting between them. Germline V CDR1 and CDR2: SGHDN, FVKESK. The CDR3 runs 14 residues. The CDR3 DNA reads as TGTGCCAGCGGCCTGGGGAACTCTGGAAACACCATATATTTT. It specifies CASGLGNSGNTIYF.

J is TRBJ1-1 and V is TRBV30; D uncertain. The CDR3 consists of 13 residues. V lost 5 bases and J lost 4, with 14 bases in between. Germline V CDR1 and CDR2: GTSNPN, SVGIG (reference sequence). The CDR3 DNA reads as TGTGCCTGGGTGCGGCCGCCGCGCACTGAAGCTTTCTTT. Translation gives CAWVRPPRTEAFF.

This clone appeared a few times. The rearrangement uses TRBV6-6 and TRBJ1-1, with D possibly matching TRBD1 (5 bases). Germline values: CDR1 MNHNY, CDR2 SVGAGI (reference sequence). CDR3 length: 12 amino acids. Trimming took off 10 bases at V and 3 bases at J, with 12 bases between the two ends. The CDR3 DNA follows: TGTGCCACGCGAAGGGGAGACACTGAAGCTTTCTTT. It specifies CATRRGDTEAFF.

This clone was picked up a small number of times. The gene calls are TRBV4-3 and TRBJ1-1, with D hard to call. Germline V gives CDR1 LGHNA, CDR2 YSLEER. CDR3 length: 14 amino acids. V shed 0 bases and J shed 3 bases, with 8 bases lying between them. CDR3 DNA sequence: TGCGCCAGCAGCCAAGATCTAGGACACACTGAAGCTTTCTTT. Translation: CASSQDLGHTEAFF.

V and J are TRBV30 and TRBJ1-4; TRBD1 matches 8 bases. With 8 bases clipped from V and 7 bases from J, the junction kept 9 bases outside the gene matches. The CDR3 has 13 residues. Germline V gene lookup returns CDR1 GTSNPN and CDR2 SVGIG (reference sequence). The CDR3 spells CAGRRGQVEKLFF. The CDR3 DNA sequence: TGTGCCGGACGCAGGGGGCAGGTTGAAAAACTGTTTTTT.

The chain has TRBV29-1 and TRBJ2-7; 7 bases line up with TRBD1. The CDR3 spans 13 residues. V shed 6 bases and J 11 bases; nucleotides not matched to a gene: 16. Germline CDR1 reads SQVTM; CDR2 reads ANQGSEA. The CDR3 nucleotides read TGCAGCGTAGCGAGTGGACAGGACAGGAGCAAGTACTTC. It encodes CSVASGQDRSKYF.

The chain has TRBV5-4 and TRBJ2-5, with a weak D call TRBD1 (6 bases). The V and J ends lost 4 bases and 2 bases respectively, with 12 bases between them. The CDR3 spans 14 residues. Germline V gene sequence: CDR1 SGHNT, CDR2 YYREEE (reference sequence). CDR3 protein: CASSLRQAQETQYF. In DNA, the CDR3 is TGTGCCAGCAGCCTCAGACAGGCACAAGAGACCCAGTACTTC.

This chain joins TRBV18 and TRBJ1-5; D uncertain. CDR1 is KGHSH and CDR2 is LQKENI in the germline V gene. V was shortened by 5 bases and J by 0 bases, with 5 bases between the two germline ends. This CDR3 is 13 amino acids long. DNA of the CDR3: TGTGCCAGCTCATCGAATAGCAATCAGCCCCAGCATTTT. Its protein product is CASSSNSNQPQHF.

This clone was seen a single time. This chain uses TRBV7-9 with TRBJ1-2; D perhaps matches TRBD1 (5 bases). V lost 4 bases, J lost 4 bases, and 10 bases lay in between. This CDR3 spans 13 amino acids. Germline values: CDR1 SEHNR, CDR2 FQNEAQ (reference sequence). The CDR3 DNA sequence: TGTGCCAGCAGCTCCAGGGAAATCTATGGCTACACCTTC. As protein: CASSSREIYGYTF.

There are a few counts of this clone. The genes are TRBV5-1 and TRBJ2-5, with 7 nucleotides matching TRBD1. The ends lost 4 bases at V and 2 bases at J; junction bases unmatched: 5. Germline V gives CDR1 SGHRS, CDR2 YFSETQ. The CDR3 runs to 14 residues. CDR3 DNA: TGCGCCAGCAGCGTCGGGACAGTACAAGAGACCCAGTACTTC. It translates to CASSVGTVQETQYF. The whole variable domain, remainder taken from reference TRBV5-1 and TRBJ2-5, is KAGVTQTPRYLIKTRGQQVTLSCSPISGHRSVSWYQQTPGQGLQFLFEYFSETQRNKGNFPGRFSGRQFSNSRSEMNVSTLELGDSALYLCASSVGTVQETQYFGPGTRLLVL.

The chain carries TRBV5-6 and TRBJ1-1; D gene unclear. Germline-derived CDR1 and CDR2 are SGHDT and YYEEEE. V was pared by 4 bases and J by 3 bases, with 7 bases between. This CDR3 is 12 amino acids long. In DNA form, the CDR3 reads TGTGCCAGCAGCCTTGAGGACACTGAAGCTTTCTTT. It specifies CASSLEDTEAFF.

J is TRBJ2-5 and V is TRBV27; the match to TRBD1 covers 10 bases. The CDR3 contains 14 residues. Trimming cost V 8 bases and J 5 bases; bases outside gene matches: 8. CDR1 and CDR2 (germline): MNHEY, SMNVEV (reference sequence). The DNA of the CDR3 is TGTGCCAGCCGGGACAGGGGATTTGAGGAGACCCAGTACTTC. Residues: CASRDRGFEETQYF.